Reported below is one TCR beta chain. These data belong to a study of cytomegalovirus exposure and HLA in healthy donors. Study information: Most genotyped donors, 65% to 90% of about 360, had Caucasian-associated genetic ancestry.

The PCR ran on 60 Vbeta and 13 Jbeta primers. In the original processing: In a later analysis, the count reached approximately 80 million unique TCR beta chains, with around 10 million shared. Assay used: immunoSEQ multiplex PCR; TCRdb lists only in-frame clones, some missing. V and J calls and clone size come straight from that table; D and trimming were deduced from the DNA. The table lists about 130,000 clones, around 85% of them singletons. Donors were nominally healthy when sampled, though unrecorded immune exposures were likely. Germline values: CDR1 LNHDA, CDR2 SQIVND (reference sequence). Losses at the gene ends were 6 bases for V and 3 bases for J; bases not matched to a gene: 5. The CDR3 is 15 amino acids.

The source of this sequence is a boy aged 5-17 years in good health and CMV-seronegative. Sequenced input: PBMCs. The rearrangement uses TRBV19 and TRBJ1-5; TRBD1 aligns across 10 bases. CDR3 coding DNA: TGTGCCAGTAGACCGGGACAGGGGTTCAATCAGCCCCAGCATTTT. It yields the protein CASRPGQGFNQPQHF.